What follows are 18 T cell receptor beta chains derived from one specimen sequenced in a study of cytomegalovirus exposure and HLA in healthy donors. Primers included in the PCR were 60 Vbeta and 13 Jbeta primers. Data came from immunoSEQ multiplex PCR; TCRdb stores just in-frame clones and leaves some out. Here the sample table reports over 150,000 clones. Sequences were obtained from PBMCs. The source of these receptors is a boy younger than 18 in good health and CMV-seronegative.

The chain couples TRBV5-4 to TRBJ1-2; D might be TRBD1 (5 bases). V shed 4 bases and J shed 8 bases, with 18 bases lying between them. This CDR3 is built from 14 residues. Germline V gene data show CDR1 as SGHNT and CDR2 as YYREEE (reference sequence). The CDR3 DNA follows: TGTGCCAGCAGCCCCACCCGGGGGGTCTACGGCTACACCTTC. Translated, it gives CASSPTRGVYGYTF.

CDR3 protein: CASSQGRSGVDEQFF. The CDR3 DNA follows: TGCGCCAGCAGCCAAGGGCGATCGGGGGTCGATGAGCAGTTCTTC. This sequence joins TRBV4-1 and TRBJ2-1; perhaps TRBD2 as D (6 bases). Trimming removed 1 base from V and 8 bases from J, with 15 bases in between. Germline-derived CDR1 and CDR2 are MGHRA and YSYEKL. This CDR3 comprises 15 residues.

The chain uses TRBV7-3 and TRBJ2-7, with D maybe TRBD2 (6 bases). Per the germline V gene, CDR1 is SGHTA and CDR2 is FQGTGA. There are 18 residues in the CDR3. The V gene lost 5 bases and the J gene lost 0 bases, with 23 bases spanning the gap. DNA for the CDR3: TGTGCCAGCAGCGCCCGGATACCCCCTCGGGAGCTCTCCTACGAGCAGTACTTC. Its translation: CASSARIPPRELSYEQYF.

Remarks on this clone: Compared with germline, one end of the junction differs, possibly owing to a read error. The same CDR3 arises from other DNA sequences in this sample as well. The CDR3 sequence is CASSLYRGGLSGEQYF. CDR3 bases: TGTGCCAGTAGCTTATATCGCGGGGGCCTTTCGGGAGAGCAGTACTTC. The rearrangement uses TRBV7-9 and TRBJ2-7; D might be TRBD2 (7 bases). This CDR3 has 16 amino acids. CDR1 and CDR2 from the germline V gene are SEHNR and FQNEAQ (reference sequence).

The V and J genes are TRBV9 and TRBJ2-3; 7 bases map to TRBD2. The germline CDR1 and CDR2 sequences are SGDLS and YYNGEE. This CDR3 is built from 16 residues. V shed 2 bases, J shed 2 bases, and the junction held 8 bases outside the gene matches. The CDR3 is CASSVDPGGLTDTQYF. The CDR3, as DNA: TGTGCCAGCAGCGTGGACCCGGGAGGCCTCACAGATACGCAGTATTTT.

The genes are TRBV9 and TRBJ2-3; 8 bases are a match to TRBD2. CDR1 and CDR2 (germline): SGDLS, YYNGEE. V lost 4 bases to trimming and J lost 8 bases; unmatched junction nucleotides: 12. CDR3 size: 15 residues. CDR3 region: CASSWGVAGIPTQYF. CDR3 nucleotide sequence: TGTGCCAGCAGCTGGGGGGTAGCGGGGATCCCTACGCAGTATTTT.

This chain uses TRBV19 with TRBJ1-2; 8 nucleotides match TRBD1. The germline V gene encodes CDR1 LNHDA and CDR2 SQIVND (reference sequence). The CDR3 spans 14 residues. V dropped 5 bases and J dropped 14; count of bases not matched to a gene: 16. CDR3 bases: TGTGCCAGTAGTGCTGTGACAGGGGACCTTCTTGAAACCTTC. This encodes CASSAVTGDLLETF.

The genes are TRBV5-1 and TRBJ2-5, with no clear D. Germline CDR1 and CDR2: SGHRS and YFSETQ. The CDR3 totals 15 residues. Trimming pared 0 bases from V and 3 bases from J, leaving 12 bases between. CDR3 in DNA: TGCGCCAGCAGCTTGGGGTCAGTTCTGAAAGAGACCCAGTACTTC. This codes for CASSLGSVLKETQYF.

CDR3 nucleotides: TGTGCCAGCAGCTTTTCCCTAGCGGGCACCGGGGAGCTGTTTTTT. It encodes CASSFSLAGTGELFF. The chain recombines TRBV7-2 with TRBJ2-2; TRBD2 matches 8 bases. The CDR3 length is 15 residues. CDR1 and CDR2 (germline): SGHTA, FQGNSA. Trimming cost V 3 bases and J 4 bases; bases outside gene matches: 4.

The genes are TRBV7-6 and TRBJ2-3; 9 bases line up with TRBD1. V trimming: 4 bases; J trimming: 9 bases; junction bases outside the gene matches: 8. The germline gives CDR1 SGHVS, CDR2 FNYEAQ. The CDR3 spans 14 residues. The CDR3 loop is CASSWDRDGKTQYF. The DNA of the CDR3 is TGTGCCAGCAGCTGGGACAGGGACGGGAAAACGCAGTATTTT.

This chain uses TRBV5-1 with TRBJ1-1; 8 nucleotides align to TRBD1. V lost 4 bases to trimming and J lost 5 bases; unmatched junction nucleotides: 10. Per the germline V gene, CDR1 is SGHRS and CDR2 is YFSETQ. This CDR3 is 15 amino acids long. The CDR3 sequence is CASSRRQGIGTEAFF. CDR3 nucleotide sequence: TGCGCCAGCAGCAGACGACAGGGGATTGGGACTGAAGCTTTCTTT.

The chain recombines TRBV28 with TRBJ1-4, with TRBD1 as a possible D gene (6 bases). The CDR3 is 14 residues long. Germline V gene lookup returns CDR1 MDHEN and CDR2 SYDVKM. With 5 bases removed from V and 4 bases from J, the gap between germline ends came to 11 bases. As DNA, the CDR3 is TGTGCCAGCAGTGCGGACAGCCGTAATGAAAAACTGTTTTTT. It yields the protein CASSADSRNEKLFF.

The chain links TRBV5-8 to TRBJ1-3, with D possibly being TRBD1 (5 bases). Trimming pared 3 bases from V and 0 bases from J, leaving 7 bases between. Germline assignment: CDR1 SGHTS and CDR2 YDEGEE. The length of the CDR3 is 14 residues. The CDR3 DNA sequence: TGTGCCAGCAGCTCAGGGAACTCTGGAAACACCATATATTTT. The encoded protein is CASSSGNSGNTIYF.

This chain connects TRBV7-3 to TRBJ2-1, with 7 bases aligning to TRBD1. The CDR3 sequence is 14 residues long. CDR1 is SGHTA, CDR2 FQGTGA, per germline. V lost 2 bases and J lost 7; bases outside the gene matches: 5. The CDR3 nucleotides read TGTGCCAGCAGCTTATACAGGGGAGATAATGAGCAGTTCTTC. Translation: CASSLYRGDNEQFF. Variable domain in full (rest from reference TRBV7-3 and TRBJ2-1): GAGVSQTPSNKVTEKGKYVELRCDPISGHTALYWYRQSLGQGPEFLIYFQGTGAADDSGLPNDRFFAVRPEGSVSTLKIQRTERGDSAVYLCASSLYRGDNEQFFGPGTRLTVL.

V usage is TRBV6-5 and J usage is TRBJ2-3; 12 nucleotides match TRBD2. The V and J ends lost 6 bases and 3 bases, in that order; junction bases with no gene match: 4. Germline V lookup: CDR1 MNHEY, CDR2 SVGAGI. The CDR3 spans 15 residues. Written as DNA, the CDR3 is TGTGCCAGCAGCAATACTAGCGGGGGGACAGATACGCAGTATTTT. Translating it yields CASSNTSGGTDTQYF.

The chain is built from TRBV5-1 and TRBJ2-7; D might be TRBD2 (5 bases). This CDR3 contains 14 residues. Per the germline V gene, CDR1 is SGHRS and CDR2 is YFSETQ. The V and J ends lost 2 bases and 1 base respectively, with 10 bases between them. CDR3 nucleotide sequence: TGCGCCAGCAGCTTCGCTACTAGTTCCTACGAGCAGTACTTC. Protein sequence: CASSFATSSYEQYF.

The chain joins TRBV2 to TRBJ1-2; D may be TRBD1 (6 bases). The germline CDR1 and CDR2 sequences are SNHLY and FYNNEI. This CDR3 region has 12 residues. Deletions cut 10 bases from V and 2 bases from J, with 11 bases between. The CDR3 loop reads CAKRGKNYGYTF. CDR3 bases: TGTGCCAAAAGGGGGAAGAACTATGGCTACACCTTC. The entire variable domain, with the rest obtained from reference TRBV2 and TRBJ1-2, is as follows: EPEVTQTPSHQVTQMGQEVILRCVPISNHLYFYWYRQILGQKVEFLVSFYNNEISEKSEIFDDQFSVERPDGSNFTLKIRSTKLEDSAMYFCAKRGKNYGYTFGSGTRLTVV.

The gene calls are TRBV6-1 and TRBJ2-5; 7 bases agree with TRBD1. The J call could be wrong; TRBJ2-7 is a better fit for the DNA end. Per the germline V gene, CDR1 is MNHNS and CDR2 is SASEGT. This CDR3 comprises 15 residues. CDR3 bases: TGTGCCAGCAGTGAATCTGGGACAGTCCCCGACGAGCAGTACTTC. Translation: CASSESGTVPDEQYF.